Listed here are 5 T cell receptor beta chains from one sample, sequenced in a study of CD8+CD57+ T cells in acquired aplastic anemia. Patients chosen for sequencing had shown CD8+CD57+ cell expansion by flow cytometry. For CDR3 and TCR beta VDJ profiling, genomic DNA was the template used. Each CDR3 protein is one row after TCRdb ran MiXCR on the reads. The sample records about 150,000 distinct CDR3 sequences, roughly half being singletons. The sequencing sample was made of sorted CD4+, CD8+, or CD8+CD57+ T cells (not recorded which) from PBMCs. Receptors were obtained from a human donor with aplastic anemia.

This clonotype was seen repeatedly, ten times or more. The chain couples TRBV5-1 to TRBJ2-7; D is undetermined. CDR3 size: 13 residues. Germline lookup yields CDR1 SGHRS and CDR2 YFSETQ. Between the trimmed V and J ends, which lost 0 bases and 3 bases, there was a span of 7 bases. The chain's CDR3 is CASSLDSVYEQYF. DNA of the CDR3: TGCGCCAGCAGCTTGGACAGCGTCTACGAGCAGTACTTC.

CDR3 in DNA: TGTGCCAGTAGCTATGGAGTAGCGGGAGGGCCCGACGGGGAGCTGTTTTTT. As protein: CASSYGVAGGPDGELFF. This chain links TRBV19 with TRBJ2-2, with TRBD2 matching over 11 bases. The CDR3 is 17 amino acids. CDR1 is LNHDA and CDR2 is SQIVND in the germline V gene (reference sequence). The V gene end was trimmed by 6 bases and the J gene end by 7 bases; junction bases not matched to a gene: 13.

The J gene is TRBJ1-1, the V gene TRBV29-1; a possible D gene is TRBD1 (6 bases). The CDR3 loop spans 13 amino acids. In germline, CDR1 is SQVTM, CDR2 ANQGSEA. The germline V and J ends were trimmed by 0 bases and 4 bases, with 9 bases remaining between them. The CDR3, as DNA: TGCAGCGTTGAAGAGAGGGGGGGCACTGAAGCTTTCTTT. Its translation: CSVEERGGTEAFF.

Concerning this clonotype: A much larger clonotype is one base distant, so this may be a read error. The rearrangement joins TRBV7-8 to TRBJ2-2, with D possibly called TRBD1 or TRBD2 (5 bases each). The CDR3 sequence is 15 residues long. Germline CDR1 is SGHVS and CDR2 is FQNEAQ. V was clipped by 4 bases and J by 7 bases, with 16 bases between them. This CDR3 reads CASSSSGPLSGELFF. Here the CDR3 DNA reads TGTGCCAGCAGCTCATCGGGACCCCTAAGCGGGGAGCTGTTTTTT.

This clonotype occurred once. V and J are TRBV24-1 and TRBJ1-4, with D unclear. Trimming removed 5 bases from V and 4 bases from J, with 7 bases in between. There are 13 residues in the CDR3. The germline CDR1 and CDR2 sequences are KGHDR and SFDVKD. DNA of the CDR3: TGTGCCACCAGTGGAGGCTATAATGAAAAACTGTTTTTT. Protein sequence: CATSGGYNEKLFF.